A single sample gave rise to the 23 T cell receptor beta chains below, sequenced in a study of T cells after yellow fever vaccination. From the 5' RACE reads, TCRdb called clonotypes with MiXCR, one entry per CDR3 protein. The repertoire holds some 350,000 distinct CDR3 sequences, approximately 4% seen once, with 20% to 25% in the top ten. The input for sequencing was PBMCs, taken 5 days after the yellow fever booster vaccination. These receptor sequences come from a man aged 18 to 29 who received the YFV17D yellow fever vaccine.

This clonotype was counted at least ten times. For the CDR3, the DNA is TGTGCCAGCAGCTTACTGACTAGCGGGACCGGGGAGCTGTTTTTT. It codes for CASSLLTSGTGELFF. The V call is TRBV7-3, the J call TRBJ2-2; 10 bases map to TRBD2. J gave up 5 bases and V 2 bases, and 2 bases lay outside the gene matches. This CDR3 has 15 amino acids. From germline, CDR1 is SGHTA and CDR2 FQGTGA.

At least ten counts were recorded for this clonotype. The genes are TRBV7-2 and TRBJ2-7, with a weak D call TRBD2 (7 bases). This CDR3 spans 14 amino acids. The V and J ends lost 0 bases and 7 bases respectively, with 13 bases between them. The germline CDR1 and CDR2 sequences are SGHTA and FQGNSA. This CDR3 is CASSLAGGPYEQYV. The DNA of the CDR3 is TGTGCCAGCAGCTTAGCGGGGGGGCCGTATGAGCAGTACGTC.

This clonotype has only a few counts. The chain joins TRBV10-3 to TRBJ1-5; the D gene is possibly TRBD1 (5 bases). The ends were cut back, 0 bases at V and 7 bases at J, with 13 bases in the middle. This CDR3 is 15 amino acids long. In germline, CDR1 is ENHRY, CDR2 SYGVKD. The CDR3 DNA reads TGTGCCATCAGTGAGTCGAATCCAGGGAACCAGCCCCAGCATTTT. This translates into CAISESNPGNQPQHF.

This clonotype occurred many times. The J gene is TRBJ2-2, the V gene TRBV3-1; D unclear. V lost 0 bases and J 6 bases, leaving 5 bases between the germline ends. The germline gives CDR1 LGHDT, CDR2 YNNKEL (reference sequence). The CDR3 runs to 13 residues. CDR3 protein: CASSQDGAGELFF. CDR3 DNA: TGTGCCAGCAGCCAAGACGGTGCCGGGGAGCTGTTTTTT.

Written as DNA, the CDR3 is TGTGCCAGCAGTATTCAGACAGGGGAAGAGACCCAGTACTTC. Translation: CASSIQTGEETQYF. The chain combines TRBV12-3 or TRBV12-4 with TRBJ2-5, with 8 bases lining up with TRBD1. V was pared by 5 bases and J by 3 bases, with 5 bases of the junction left unmatched. This CDR3 region has 14 residues.

This clonotype was found many times. This rearrangement joins TRBV5-1 to TRBJ1-2; D is undetermined. Germline CDR1 is SGHRS and CDR2 is YFSETQ. This CDR3 comprises 13 residues. Trimming took off 1 base at V and 3 bases at J, with 7 bases between the two ends. Written as DNA, the CDR3 is TGCGCCAGCAGCTTGATGGGCGACTATGGCTACACCTTC. This gives the protein CASSLMGDYGYTF.

The chain's CDR3 is CASSQDPVGRRDTQYF. CDR3 coding DNA: TGCGCCAGCAGCCAAGATCCGGTAGGCAGGAGAGATACGCAGTATTTT. The chain carries TRBV4-3 and TRBJ2-3; D gene unclear. There are 16 residues in the CDR3. The V end was cut by 0 bases, the J end by 5 bases, with 15 bases between. The germline V gene encodes CDR1 LGHNA and CDR2 YSLEER.

This clonotype was observed many times. The chain combines TRBV7-6 with TRBJ2-1; 10 bases are a match to TRBD2. J lost 5 bases, V lost 8 bases, and 9 bases had no gene match. Germline values: CDR1 SGHVS, CDR2 FNYEAQ. The CDR3 spans 15 residues. The CDR3 nucleotides are TGTGCCAGCTCTTTACTAGCGGGGCGAAACAATGAGCAGTTCTTC. Protein product: CASSLLAGRNNEQFF.

This clonotype has at least ten counts. The V call is TRBV20-1, the J call TRBJ2-7; TRBD1 aligns across 10 bases. The germline V gene encodes CDR1 DFQATT and CDR2 SNEGSKA (reference sequence). Losses at the gene ends were 6 bases for V and 2 bases for J; bases not matched to a gene: 7. This CDR3 region has 14 residues. The DNA for the CDR3 is TGCAGTGCCCTCCGGACAGGGGGGACCTACGAGCAGTACTTC. This translates into CSALRTGGTYEQYF.

This clonotype was detected a few times. The chain employs TRBV5-1 and TRBJ2-7; D might be TRBD1 (6 bases). V was clipped by 0 bases and J by 6 bases, with 13 bases between them. Germline loops: CDR1 SGHRS, CDR2 YFSETQ. This CDR3 is 14 amino acids long. The CDR3 bases are TGCGCCAGCAGCTTGGCAAGTGGGACACCCGAGCAGTACTTC. Residues: CASSLASGTPEQYF. The variable domain in full, completed from reference TRBV5-1 and TRBJ2-7, reads KAGVTQTPRYLIKTRGQQVTLSCSPISGHRSVSWYQQTPGQGLQFLFEYFSETQRNKGNFPGRFSGRQFSNSRSEMNVSTLELGDSALYLCASSLASGTPEQYFGPGTRLTVT.

The V and J genes are TRBV5-1 and TRBJ2-2; maybe TRBD1 (5 bases). The CDR3 contains 15 residues. CDR1 SGHRS and CDR2 YFSETQ come from the germline V gene. Between the trimmed V and J ends, which lost 4 bases and 3 bases, there was a span of 13 bases. The CDR3 region is CASSLNTGDTGELFF. In DNA form, the CDR3 reads TGCGCCAGCAGCCTGAACACAGGCGACACCGGGGAGCTGTTTTTT.

This clonotype was counted ten times or more. J is TRBJ2-7 and V is TRBV5-1; D may correspond to TRBD1 or TRBD2 (5 bases each). Trimming took off 4 bases at V and 2 bases at J, with 19 bases between the two ends. Germline values: CDR1 SGHRS, CDR2 YFSETQ. The CDR3 is 16 residues long. The CDR3 loop reads CASSLLPGTAAYEQYF. The CDR3 region has the DNA TGCGCCAGCAGCCTACTCCCCGGGACGGCCGCCTACGAGCAGTACTTC.

This clonotype was counted many times. The genes are TRBV20-1 and TRBJ2-3; 9 bases align to TRBD2. Germline V gene data show CDR1 as DFQATT and CDR2 as SNEGSKA (reference sequence). CDR3 length: 16 amino acids. J gave up 0 bases and V 7 bases, and 11 bases lay outside the gene matches. Here the CDR3 reads CSVVRGGPSSTDTQYF. In DNA form, the CDR3 reads TGCAGTGTGGTGCGGGGGGGACCCTCTAGCACAGATACGCAGTATTTT.

This clonotype was observed a few times. The rearrangement links TRBV6-5 to TRBJ2-3; the D call may be TRBD1 or TRBD2 (5 bases each). The CDR3 has 15 amino acids. Germline assignment: CDR1 MNHEY and CDR2 SVGAGI. Between the trimmed V and J ends, which lost 5 bases and 0 bases, there was a span of 12 bases. This CDR3 is CASSMSGASTDTQYF. CDR3 DNA: TGTGCCAGCAGTATGTCCGGGGCTAGCACAGATACGCAGTATTTT.

The rearrangement links TRBV7-9 to TRBJ1-2, with D perhaps matching TRBD1 (6 bases). Looked up from germline, CDR1 is SEHNR and CDR2 is FQNEAQ (reference sequence). CDR3 length equals 16 residues. With 5 bases removed from V and 3 bases from J, the gap between germline ends came to 19 bases. The CDR3 is CASSTPPRGGDYGYTF. As DNA, the CDR3 is TGTGCCAGCAGCACACCCCCGAGGGGGGGGGACTATGGCTACACCTTC. The entire variable domain, with the rest obtained from reference TRBV7-9 and TRBJ1-2, is as follows: DTGVSQNPRHKITKRGQNVTFRCDPISEHNRLYWYRQTLGQGPEFLTYFQNEAQLEKSRLLSDRFSAERPKGSFSTLEIQRTEQGDSAMYLCASSTPPRGGDYGYTFGSGTRLTVV.

This clonotype was observed a handful of times. This sequence joins TRBV11-3 and TRBJ2-1, with TRBD1 identical over 10 bases. CDR1 is SGHNT and CDR2 is YENEEA in the germline V gene. V lost 5 bases and J lost 6; bases outside the gene matches: 7. This CDR3 has 15 residues. In DNA form, the CDR3 reads TGTGCCAGCAGCCCGGGACAGGGGCTTGGCAATGAGCAGTTCTTC. This encodes CASSPGQGLGNEQFF.

V usage is TRBV29-1 and J usage is TRBJ1-1; D is undetermined. The CDR3 totals 13 residues. Germline loops: CDR1 SQVTM, CDR2 ANQGSEA. Trimming took 7 bases from V and 5 from J, leaving 17 bases between them. The CDR3 nucleotides are TGCAGCGCCCAAGGGAACAGTCGAACTGAAGCTTTCTTT. This translates into CSAQGNSRTEAFF.

In its sample, this clonotype was seen a few times. The chain uses TRBV20-1 and TRBJ2-4; TRBD2 matches at 10 bases. Germline-derived CDR1 and CDR2 are DFQATT and SNEGSKA (reference sequence). This CDR3 spans 15 amino acids. V dropped 6 bases and J dropped 6; count of bases not matched to a gene: 11. The CDR3 region is CSAPGSGGALNIQYF. CDR3 in DNA: TGCAGTGCCCCAGGAAGCGGGGGGGCCTTAAACATTCAGTACTTC.

In this sample, this clonotype turned up a few times. The chain recombines TRBV5-1 with TRBJ1-2, with D uncertain. Trimming took off 2 bases at V and 0 bases at J, with 14 bases between the two ends. The CDR3 runs 16 residues. Germline V gene lookup returns CDR1 SGHRS and CDR2 YFSETQ. CDR3 residues: CASSLDFGGANYGYTF. For the CDR3, the DNA is TGCGCCAGCAGCTTAGACTTCGGAGGCGCTAACTATGGCTACACCTTC. The variable domain in full, completed from reference TRBV5-1 and TRBJ1-2, reads KAGVTQTPRYLIKTRGQQVTLSCSPISGHRSVSWYQQTPGQGLQFLFEYFSETQRNKGNFPGRFSGRQFSNSRSEMNVSTLELGDSALYLCASSLDFGGANYGYTFGSGTRLTVV.

The genes are TRBV13 and TRBJ2-7; unclear D gene. The CDR3 totals 13 residues. Germline assignment: CDR1 PRHDT and CDR2 FYEKMQ (reference sequence). V lost 5 bases to trimming and J lost 3 bases, with 11 bases between them. The CDR3, as DNA: TGTGCCAGCAGCCCACTAAGTTTCTACGAGCAGTACTTC. It specifies CASSPLSFYEQYF.

Only a few counts were recorded for this clonotype. The V call is TRBV10-3, the J call TRBJ2-2; D is possibly TRBD1 (6 bases). This CDR3 is 14 amino acids long. V lost 7 bases, J lost 0 bases, and 9 bases lay in between. CDR1 and CDR2 (germline): ENHRY, SYGVKD. CDR3 in amino acids: CAINGGPNTGELFF. The DNA of the CDR3 is TGTGCCATCAATGGGGGCCCGAACACCGGGGAGCTGTTTTTT.

The chain carries TRBV5-6 and TRBJ2-3; TRBD2 is a possible D gene (7 bases). Germline CDR1 reads SGHDT; CDR2 reads YYEEEE. The CDR3 is 15 residues long. Trimming stripped 1 base from V and 2 bases from J, with 11 bases between. DNA of the CDR3: TGTGCCAGCAGCTTGCCCGCGGGGGCCACAGATACGCAGTATTTT. This codes for CASSLPAGATDTQYF.

The genes are TRBV10-3 and TRBJ1-6, with D unclear. The CDR3 has 14 amino acids. CDR1 is ENHRY and CDR2 is SYGVKD in the germline V gene. Trimming removed 4 bases from V and 6 bases from J, with 10 bases in between. The CDR3 loop is CAISGTRANSPLHF. In DNA form, the CDR3 reads TGTGCCATCAGTGGGACCCGAGCTAATTCACCCCTCCACTTT.